This T cell receptor beta chain was sequenced in a study of shared clonotypes between healthy human individuals. In the case of this clone: Its cognate antigen is unknown.

Unsorted PBMC samples were amplified in replicate PCRs containing 300 ng DNA, about 30,000 T cell genomes. Per the original data handling: Sequence data from immunoSEQ were junction-only and lacked quality scores; consequently, filtering differed. Using immunoSEQ multiplex PCR, the repertoire was profiled, and TCRdb retains in-frame clones only, with some absent. V, J and clone size were drawn from that table, and D and trimming were deduced from the DNA. This table has some 530,000 clones, around 73% appearing once. The ends were cut back, 3 bases at V and 0 bases at J, with 8 bases in the middle. CDR1 and CDR2 from the germline V gene are KGHSH and LQKENI. The CDR3 runs 15 residues. Overall study results and limits: Blood was the only sampled material, and tissue repertoires likely differ.

The origin of this receptor is a woman aged 35 to 49 in good health. Some clones in this sample may be carry-over from other donors' samples. Sequenced: PBMCs. The chain employs TRBV18 and TRBJ2-2; maybe TRBD1 (5 bases). Here the CDR3 reads CASSPMTANTGELFF. The CDR3 DNA sequence: TGTGCCAGCTCACCTATGACAGCGAACACCGGGGAGCTGTTTTTT.